Here is one TCR beta chain with its context. The antigen is undetermined. The sample originates from a study of cytomegalovirus exposure and HLA in healthy donors. Findings and limits, study-wide: A classifier reportedly called cytomegalovirus status with high sensitivity and specificity.

Primers included in the PCR were 60 Vbeta and 13 Jbeta primers. Measured with immunoSEQ multiplex PCR; TCRdb has only the in-frame clones, and not every one. The profile covers fewer than 130,000 clones, with 70% to 80% appearing a single time and approximately 2.5% taken by the ten largest. The germline CDR1 and CDR2 sequences are SGHTA and FQGTGA. The V end lost 1 base, the J end lost 5 bases, and 6 bases lay between the germline ends. There are 13 residues in the CDR3. J is TRBJ1-5 and V is TRBV7-3; D is undetermined. Sequencing used PBMCs. The receptor was isolated from a man aged 45-65 years in good health and CMV-seropositive. The CDR3 is CASSLRADQPQHF. The CDR3 DNA reads as TGTGCCAGCAGCTTAAGGGCCGATCAGCCCCAGCATTTT.